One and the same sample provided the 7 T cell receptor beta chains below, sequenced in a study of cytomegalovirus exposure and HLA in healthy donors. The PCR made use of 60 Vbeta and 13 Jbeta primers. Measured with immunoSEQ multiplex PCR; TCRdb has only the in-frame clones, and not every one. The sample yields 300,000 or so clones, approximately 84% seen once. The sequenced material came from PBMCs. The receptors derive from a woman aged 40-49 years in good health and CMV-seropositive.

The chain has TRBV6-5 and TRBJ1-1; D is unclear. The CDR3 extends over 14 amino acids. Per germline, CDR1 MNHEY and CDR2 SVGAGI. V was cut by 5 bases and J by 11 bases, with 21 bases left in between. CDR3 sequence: CASSPSTSNSRAFF. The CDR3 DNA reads TGTGCCAGCAGTCCCTCGACCTCGAACAGTCGGGCTTTCTTT.

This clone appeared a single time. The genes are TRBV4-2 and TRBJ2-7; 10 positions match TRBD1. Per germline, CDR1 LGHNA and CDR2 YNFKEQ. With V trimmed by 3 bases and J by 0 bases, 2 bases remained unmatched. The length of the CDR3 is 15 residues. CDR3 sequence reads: CASSQGQGSSYEQYF. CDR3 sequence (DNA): TGTGCCAGCAGCCAGGGACAGGGGAGCTCCTACGAGCAGTACTTC.

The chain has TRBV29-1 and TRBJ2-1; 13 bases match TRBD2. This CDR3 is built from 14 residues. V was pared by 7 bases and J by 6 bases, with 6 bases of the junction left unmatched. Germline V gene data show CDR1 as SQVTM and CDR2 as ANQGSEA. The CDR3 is CSAHRTSGSNEQFF. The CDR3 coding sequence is TGCAGCGCCCACCGGACTAGCGGGAGCAATGAGCAGTTCTTC.

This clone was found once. The CDR3 sequence: CASSANTDTQYF. The CDR3 DNA sequence: TGTGCCAGCAGCGCCAACACAGATACGCAGTATTTT. The rearrangement joins TRBV9 to TRBJ2-3; D ambiguous. The CDR3 sequence is 12 residues long. Germline V gene data show CDR1 as SGDLS and CDR2 as YYNGEE. The V end lost 3 bases, the J end lost 2 bases, and 4 bases lay between the germline ends.

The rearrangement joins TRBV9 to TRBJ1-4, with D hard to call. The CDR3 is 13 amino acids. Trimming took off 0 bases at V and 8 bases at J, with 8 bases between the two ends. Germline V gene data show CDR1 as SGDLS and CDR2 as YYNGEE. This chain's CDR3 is CASSVGPEEKLFF. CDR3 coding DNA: TGTGCCAGCAGCGTAGGTCCAGAAGAAAAACTGTTTTTT.

CDR3 DNA sequence: TGTGCCAGCTCACCGTCAGGACAGGGGAGCACAGATACGCAGTATTTT. Protein product: CASSPSGQGSTDTQYF. The chain employs TRBV18 and TRBJ2-3; 9 bases line up with TRBD1. Germline CDR1 is KGHSH and CDR2 is LQKENI. J gave up 0 bases and V 3 bases, and 4 bases lay outside the gene matches. The CDR3 runs to 16 residues.

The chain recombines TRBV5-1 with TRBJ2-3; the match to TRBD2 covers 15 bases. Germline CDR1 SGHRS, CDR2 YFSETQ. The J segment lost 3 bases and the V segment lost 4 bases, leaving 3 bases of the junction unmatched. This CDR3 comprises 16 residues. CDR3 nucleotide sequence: TGCGCCAGCAGCCGCGGGACTAGCGGGAGGACAGATACGCAGTATTTT. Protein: CASSRGTSGRTDTQYF.